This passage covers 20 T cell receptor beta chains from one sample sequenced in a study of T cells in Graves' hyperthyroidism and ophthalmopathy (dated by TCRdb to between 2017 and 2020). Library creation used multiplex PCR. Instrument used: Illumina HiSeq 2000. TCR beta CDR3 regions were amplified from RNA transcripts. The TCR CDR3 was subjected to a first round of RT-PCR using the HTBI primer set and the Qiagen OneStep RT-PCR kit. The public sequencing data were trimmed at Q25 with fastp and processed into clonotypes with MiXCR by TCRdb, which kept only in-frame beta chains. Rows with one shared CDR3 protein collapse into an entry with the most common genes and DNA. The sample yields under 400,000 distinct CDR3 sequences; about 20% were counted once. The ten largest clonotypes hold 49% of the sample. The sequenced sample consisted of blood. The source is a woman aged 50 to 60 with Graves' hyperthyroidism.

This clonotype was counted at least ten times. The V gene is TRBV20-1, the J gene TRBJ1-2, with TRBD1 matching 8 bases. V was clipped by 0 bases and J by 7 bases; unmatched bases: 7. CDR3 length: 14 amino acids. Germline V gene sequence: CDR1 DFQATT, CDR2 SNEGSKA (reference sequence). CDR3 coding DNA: TGCAGTGCTAGAGAACCGACAGGGGATCCTGGCTACACCTTC. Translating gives CSAREPTGDPGYTF.

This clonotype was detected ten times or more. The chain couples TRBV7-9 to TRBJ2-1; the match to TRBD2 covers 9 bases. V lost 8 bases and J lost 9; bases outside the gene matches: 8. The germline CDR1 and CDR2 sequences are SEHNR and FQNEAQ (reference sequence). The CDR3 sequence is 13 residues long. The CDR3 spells CASVVLAGVEQFF. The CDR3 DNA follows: TGTGCCAGCGTGGTGTTAGCGGGAGTTGAGCAGTTCTTC. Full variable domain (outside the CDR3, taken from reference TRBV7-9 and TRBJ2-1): DTGVSQNPRHKITKRGQNVTFRCDPISEHNRLYWYRQTLGQGPEFLTYFQNEAQLEKSRLLSDRFSAERPKGSFSTLEIQRTEQGDSAMYLCASVVLAGVEQFFGPGTRLTVL.

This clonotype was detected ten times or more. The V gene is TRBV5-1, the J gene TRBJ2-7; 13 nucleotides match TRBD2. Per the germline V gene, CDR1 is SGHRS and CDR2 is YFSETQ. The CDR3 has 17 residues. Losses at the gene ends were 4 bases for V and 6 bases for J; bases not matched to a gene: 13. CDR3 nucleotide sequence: TGCGCCAGCAGCCCTAAACCAGGACTAGCGGGAGCAACCGAGCAGTACTTC. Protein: CASSPKPGLAGATEQYF.

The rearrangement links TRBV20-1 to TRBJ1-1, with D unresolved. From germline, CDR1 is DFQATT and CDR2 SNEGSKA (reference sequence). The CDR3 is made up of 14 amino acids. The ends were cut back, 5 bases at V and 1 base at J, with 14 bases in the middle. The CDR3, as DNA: TGCAGTGCTGTGCCCCAAGAGTCGAACACTGAAGCTTTCTTT. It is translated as CSAVPQESNTEAFF.

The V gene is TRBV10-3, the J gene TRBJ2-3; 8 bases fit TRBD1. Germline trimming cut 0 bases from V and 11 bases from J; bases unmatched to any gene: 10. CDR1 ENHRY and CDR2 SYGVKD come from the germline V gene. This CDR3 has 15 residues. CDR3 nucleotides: TGTGCCATCAGTGAGTCCGACAGGGGAGTCACTCGGCAGTATTTT. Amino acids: CAISESDRGVTRQYF.

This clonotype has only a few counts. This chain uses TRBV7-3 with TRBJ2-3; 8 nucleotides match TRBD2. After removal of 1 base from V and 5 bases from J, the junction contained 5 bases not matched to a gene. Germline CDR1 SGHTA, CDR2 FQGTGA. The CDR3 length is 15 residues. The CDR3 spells CASSLIGGAGDTQYF. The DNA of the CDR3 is TGTGCCAGCAGCTTAATCGGGGGGGCGGGAGATACGCAGTATTTT.

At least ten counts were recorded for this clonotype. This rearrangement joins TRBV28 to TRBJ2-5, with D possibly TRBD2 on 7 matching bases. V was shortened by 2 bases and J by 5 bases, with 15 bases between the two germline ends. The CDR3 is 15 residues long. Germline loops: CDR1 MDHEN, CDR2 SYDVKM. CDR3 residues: CASSLGLGGEETQYF. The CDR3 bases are TGTGCCAGCAGTTTAGGTTTAGGGGGGGAGGAGACCCAGTACTTC.

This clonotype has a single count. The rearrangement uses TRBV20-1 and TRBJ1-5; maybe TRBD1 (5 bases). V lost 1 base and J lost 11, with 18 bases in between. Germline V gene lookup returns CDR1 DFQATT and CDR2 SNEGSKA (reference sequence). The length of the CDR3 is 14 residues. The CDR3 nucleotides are TGCAGTGCTAGAGTTGGGCAGGGAGAACAGGCCCAGCATTTT. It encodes CSARVGQGEQAQHF.

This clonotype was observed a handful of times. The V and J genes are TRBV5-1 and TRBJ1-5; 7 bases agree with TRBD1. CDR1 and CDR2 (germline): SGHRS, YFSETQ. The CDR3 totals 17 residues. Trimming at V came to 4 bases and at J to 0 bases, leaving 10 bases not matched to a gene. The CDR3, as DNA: TGCGCCAGCAGCACTAACGACAGGGCCATTAGCAATCAGCCCCAGCATTTT. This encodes CASSTNDRAISNQPQHF.

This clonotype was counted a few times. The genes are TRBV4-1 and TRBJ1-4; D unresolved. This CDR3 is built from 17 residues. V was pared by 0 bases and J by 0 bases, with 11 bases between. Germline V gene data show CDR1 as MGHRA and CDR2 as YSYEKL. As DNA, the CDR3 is TGCGCCAGCAGCCAAGACAGTTTCGTTGCAACTAATGAAAAACTGTTTTTT. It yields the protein CASSQDSFVATNEKLFF.

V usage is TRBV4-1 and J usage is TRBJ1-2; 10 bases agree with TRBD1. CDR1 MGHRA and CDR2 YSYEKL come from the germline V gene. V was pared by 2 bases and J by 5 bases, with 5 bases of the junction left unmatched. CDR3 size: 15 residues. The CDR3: CASSQMTGGDYGYTF. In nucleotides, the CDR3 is TGCGCCAGCAGCCAAATGACAGGGGGCGATTATGGCTACACCTTC.

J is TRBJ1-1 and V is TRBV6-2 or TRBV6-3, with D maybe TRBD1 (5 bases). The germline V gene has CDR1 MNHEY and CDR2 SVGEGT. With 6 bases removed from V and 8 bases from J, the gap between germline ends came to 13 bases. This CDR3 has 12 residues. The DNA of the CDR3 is TGTGCCAGCAGGAGACAGTCATCCGAAGCTTTCTTT. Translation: CASRRQSSEAFF.

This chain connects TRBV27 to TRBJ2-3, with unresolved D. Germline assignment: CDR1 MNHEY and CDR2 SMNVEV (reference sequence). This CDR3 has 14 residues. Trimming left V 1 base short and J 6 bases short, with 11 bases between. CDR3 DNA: TGTGCCAGCAGTTTATTGATGAACGGGGATACGCAGTATTTT. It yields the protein CASSLLMNGDTQYF.

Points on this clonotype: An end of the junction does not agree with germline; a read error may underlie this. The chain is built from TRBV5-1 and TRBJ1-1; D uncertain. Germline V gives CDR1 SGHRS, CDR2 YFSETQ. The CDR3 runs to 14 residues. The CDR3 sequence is CASSLAGQYTEAFF. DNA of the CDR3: TGTGCCAGCAGCTTAGCGGGCCAGTACACTGAAGCTTTCTTT. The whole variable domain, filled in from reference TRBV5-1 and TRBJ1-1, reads KAGVTQTPRYLIKTRGQQVTLSCSPISGHRSVSWYQQTPGQGLQFLFEYFSETQRNKGNFPGRFSGRQFSNSRSEMNVSTLELGDSALYLCASSLAGQYTEAFFGQGTRLTVV.

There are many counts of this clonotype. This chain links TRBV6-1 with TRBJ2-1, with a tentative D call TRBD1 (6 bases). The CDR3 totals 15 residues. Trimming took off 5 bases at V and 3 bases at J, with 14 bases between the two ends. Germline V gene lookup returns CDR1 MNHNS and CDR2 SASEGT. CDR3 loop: CASSYLGTHYNEQFF. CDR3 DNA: TGTGCCAGCAGTTATCTAGGGACACACTACAATGAGCAGTTCTTC.

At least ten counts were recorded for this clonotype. The DNA for the CDR3 is TGTGCCAACACCAAACTAGACACAGATACGCAGTATTTT. It codes for CANTKLDTDTQYF. The gene calls are TRBV12-3 or TRBV12-4 and TRBJ2-3; TRBD2 is a possible D gene (5 bases). Trimming pared 10 bases from V and 2 bases from J, leaving 13 bases between. CDR3 length: 13 residues.

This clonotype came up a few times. The CDR3: CASSYYRVPREQFF. Here the CDR3 DNA reads TGTGCCAGCAGTTACTACAGGGTACCGAGGGAGCAGTTCTTC. The V call is TRBV6-5, the J call TRBJ2-1; possible D gene TRBD1, 6 bases. In germline, CDR1 is MNHEY, CDR2 SVGAGI. Trimming shortened V by 1 base and J by 10 bases, and 14 bases separated the two germline ends. The CDR3 is made up of 14 amino acids.

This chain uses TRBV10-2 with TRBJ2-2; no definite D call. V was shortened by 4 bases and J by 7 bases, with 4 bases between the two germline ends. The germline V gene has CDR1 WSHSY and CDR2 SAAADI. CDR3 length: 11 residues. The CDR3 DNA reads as TGCGCCAGCAGTGCGGGCGGGGAGCTGTTTTTT. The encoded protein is CASSAGGELFF.

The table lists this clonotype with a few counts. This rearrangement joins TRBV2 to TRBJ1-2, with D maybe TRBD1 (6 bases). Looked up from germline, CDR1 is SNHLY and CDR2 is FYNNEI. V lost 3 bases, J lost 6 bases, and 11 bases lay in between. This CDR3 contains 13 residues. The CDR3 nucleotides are TGTGCCAGCAGTGACACCTACAGGGATGGCTACACCTTC. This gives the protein CASSDTYRDGYTF.

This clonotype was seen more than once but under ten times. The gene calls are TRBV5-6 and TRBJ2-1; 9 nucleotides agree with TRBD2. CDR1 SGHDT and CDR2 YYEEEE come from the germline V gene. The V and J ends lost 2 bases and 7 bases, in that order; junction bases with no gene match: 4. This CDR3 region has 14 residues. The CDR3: CASSFGSGSNEQFF. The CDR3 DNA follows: TGTGCCAGCAGCTTTGGTAGCGGGAGTAATGAGCAGTTCTTC.